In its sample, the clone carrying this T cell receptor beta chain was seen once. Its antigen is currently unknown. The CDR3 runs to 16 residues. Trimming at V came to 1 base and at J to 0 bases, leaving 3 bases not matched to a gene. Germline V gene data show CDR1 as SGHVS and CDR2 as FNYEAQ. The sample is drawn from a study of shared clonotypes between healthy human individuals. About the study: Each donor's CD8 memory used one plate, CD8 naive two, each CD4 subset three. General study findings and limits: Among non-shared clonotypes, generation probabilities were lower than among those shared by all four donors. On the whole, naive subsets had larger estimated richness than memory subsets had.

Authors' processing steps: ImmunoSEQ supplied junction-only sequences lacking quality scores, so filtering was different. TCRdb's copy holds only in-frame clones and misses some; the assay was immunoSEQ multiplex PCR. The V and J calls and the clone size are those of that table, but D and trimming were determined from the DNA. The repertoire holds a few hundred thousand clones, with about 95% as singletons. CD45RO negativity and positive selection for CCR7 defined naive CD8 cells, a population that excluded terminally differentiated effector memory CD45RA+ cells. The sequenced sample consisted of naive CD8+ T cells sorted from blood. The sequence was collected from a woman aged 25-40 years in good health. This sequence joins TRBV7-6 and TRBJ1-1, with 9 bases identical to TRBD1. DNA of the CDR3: TGTGCCAGCAGCTTAGGAACAGGGGGCCTGAACACTGAAGCTTTCTTT. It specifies CASSLGTGGLNTEAFF.